Listed here are 30 T cell receptor beta chains from one sample, sequenced in a study of patients and donors after allogeneic stem cell transplantation. In TCRdb, the RT-PCR reads were re-called with MiXCR into one record per CDR3 protein. Of about 960,000 distinct CDR3 sequences listed, about a sixth were seen once; the top ten hold 6%. The sequencing input was blood, either unsorted or a sorted T cell fraction (not recorded which). All receptors come from a human donor who was either an allogeneic HSCT recipient or a stem cell or donor lymphocyte infusion donor (not recorded which). It is not recorded whose cells these are; they may come from a transplant donor.

In this sample, this clonotype turned up a few times. The V gene is TRBV20-1, the J gene TRBJ1-1; possible D gene TRBD1, 5 bases. The V end lost 1 base, the J end lost 0 bases, and 15 bases lay between the germline ends. The CDR3 sequence is 16 residues long. Germline values: CDR1 DFQATT, CDR2 SNEGSKA (reference sequence). The CDR3 DNA reads TGCAGTGCTAGAGCGGGGGGGTCCTACATGAACACTGAAGCTTTCTTT. It codes for CSARAGGSYMNTEAFF.

This clonotype was recorded a few times. V and J are TRBV5-1 and TRBJ1-4; TRBD1 is a possible D gene (5 bases). Germline loops: CDR1 SGHRS, CDR2 YFSETQ. This CDR3 spans 14 amino acids. Trimming pared 0 bases from V and 8 bases from J, leaving 11 bases between. The CDR3 protein is CASSLGQIKEKLFF. As DNA, the CDR3 is TGCGCCAGCAGCTTGGGACAGATCAAAGAAAAACTGTTTTTT.

This clonotype was detected only a few times. The rearrangement uses TRBV6-1 and TRBJ1-3; 8 bases map to TRBD1. V gave up 6 bases and J gave up 5 bases; unmatched junction bases: 9. The CDR3 runs 15 residues. Germline loops: CDR1 MNHNS, CDR2 SASEGT. CDR3 residues: CASSPSRDRRNTIYF. The CDR3 DNA is TGTGCCAGCAGCCCTTCCCGGGACAGGAGAAACACCATATATTTT.

This rearrangement joins TRBV4-3 to TRBJ1-2, with TRBD1 matching over 7 bases. Germline CDR1 reads LGHNA; CDR2 reads YSLEER. The CDR3 is 19 residues long. The ends lost 0 bases at V and 1 base at J; junction bases unmatched: 14. CDR3 in DNA: TGCGCCAGCAGCCAAGACCTCGTCGACAGGGTTGTCGTTAACTATGGCTACACCTTC. Translating gives CASSQDLVDRVVVNYGYTF.

This chain connects TRBV4-1 to TRBJ1-2; possible D gene TRBD1, 6 bases. There are 14 residues in the CDR3. Germline V lookup: CDR1 MGHRA, CDR2 YSYEKL. V was shortened by 5 bases and J by 4 bases, with 14 bases between the two germline ends. The CDR3 here is CASSSIDRSYGYTF. The CDR3 DNA reads as TGCGCCAGCAGCAGCATAGACAGGAGCTATGGCTACACCTTC.

This clonotype has only a few counts. This chain joins TRBV20-1 and TRBJ2-3, with 9 bases identical to TRBD2. In germline, CDR1 is DFQATT, CDR2 SNEGSKA (reference sequence). Unmatched junction bases numbered 11, after V lost 6 bases and J lost 4 bases. This CDR3 is 15 amino acids long. CDR3 DNA sequence: TGCAGTGCGCTATCCCGGGCGGGGGGGGCAGATACGCAGTATTTT. It specifies CSALSRAGGADTQYF.

V and J are TRBV28 and TRBJ2-5; D call uncertain. In germline, CDR1 is MDHEN, CDR2 SYDVKM. V lost 7 bases and J 5 bases, leaving 17 bases between the germline ends. The length of the CDR3 is 14 residues. This CDR3 is CASTLGPFGETQYF. CDR3 DNA sequence: TGTGCCAGCACCCTAGGGCCCTTCGGGGAGACCCAGTACTTC.

This clonotype came up a few times. The rearrangement uses TRBV20-1 and TRBJ2-7; 11 nucleotides align to TRBD2. Germline V gene data show CDR1 as DFQATT and CDR2 as SNEGSKA (reference sequence). The CDR3 extends over 16 amino acids. Unmatched junction bases numbered 13, after V lost 7 bases and J lost 2 bases. As DNA, the CDR3 is TGCAGTGTCAGGCCGTCAATAGCGGGAGGGGCCTACGAGCAGTACTTC. Its translation is CSVRPSIAGGAYEQYF.

This chain joins TRBV12-3 or TRBV12-4 and TRBJ2-7, with 10 bases identical to TRBD1. The CDR3 loop spans 16 amino acids. V trimming: 5 bases; J trimming: 4 bases; junction bases outside the gene matches: 11. CDR3 nucleotide sequence: TGTGCCAGCAGTAGTACCCCGGGACAGGGGATTTACGAGCAGTACTTC. Encoded protein: CASSSTPGQGIYEQYF.

The gene calls are TRBV5-8 and TRBJ1-1; perhaps TRBD1 as D (5 bases). V was shortened by 3 bases and J by 8 bases, with 20 bases between the two germline ends. This CDR3 contains 15 residues. From germline, CDR1 is SGHTS and CDR2 YDEGEE. The CDR3 loop reads CASSYGWGGTVEAFF. For the CDR3, the DNA is TGTGCCAGCAGCTATGGGTGGGGCGGGACCGTCGAAGCTTTCTTT.

The V gene is TRBV20-1, the J gene TRBJ2-1, with 8 bases matching TRBD2. The V gene's germline CDR1 is DFQATT and CDR2 SNEGSKA (reference sequence). V shed 6 bases and J 7 bases; nucleotides not matched to a gene: 8. The CDR3 extends over 13 amino acids. The CDR3 protein is CSALSGKGNEQFF. DNA for the CDR3: TGCAGTGCCCTTAGCGGGAAGGGGAATGAGCAGTTCTTC.

The V call is TRBV25-1, the J call TRBJ2-2, with 8 bases lining up with TRBD2. V gave up 8 bases and J gave up 5 bases; unmatched junction bases: 10. Germline V gene sequence: CDR1 MGHDK, CDR2 SYGVNS. The CDR3 is 15 residues long. Here the CDR3 DNA reads TGTGCCAGCCATAGCGGGGCGTTGTGGACCGGGGAGCTGTTTTTT. Its protein product is CASHSGALWTGELFF. Based on the CDR3 plus reference TRBV25-1 and TRBJ2-2, the full variable domain is EADIYQTPRYLVIGTGKKITLECSQTMGHDKMYWYQQDPGMELHLIHYSYGVNSTEKGDLSSESTVSRIRTEHFPLTLESARPSHTSQYLCASHSGALWTGELFFGEGSRLTVL.

J is TRBJ2-7 and V is TRBV5-1; unclear D gene. CDR3 size: 14 residues. Germline CDR1 SGHRS, CDR2 YFSETQ. Trimming removed 7 bases from V and 6 bases from J, with 20 bases in between. The CDR3 spells CASSDGLLTAEQYF. CDR3 bases: TGCGCCAGCTCCGACGGGCTGCTAACCGCCGAGCAGTACTTC.

Worth noting for this clonotype: The junction does not match germline at one end; this may be a read error. The V call is TRBV2, the J call TRBJ2-1; a weak D match, TRBD1 (6 bases). Germline CDR1 reads SNHLY; CDR2 reads FYNNEI. This CDR3 contains 11 residues. The CDR3 DNA reads TGTGCCAGCAGGGCAGGGGTTATTTCGGTCTTC. Encoded protein: CASRAGVISVF.

There are a few counts of this clonotype. This CDR3 reads CASSSRGENNSPLHF. For the CDR3, the DNA is TGTGCCAGCAGTTCCCGGGGGGAGAATAATTCACCCCTCCACTTT. J is TRBJ1-6 and V is TRBV27; a possible D gene is TRBD1 (5 bases). The CDR3 is 15 amino acids. Per germline, CDR1 MNHEY and CDR2 SMNVEV (reference sequence). V was pared by 4 bases and J by 5 bases, with 12 bases between.

This clonotype was picked up a small number of times. This chain uses TRBV2 with TRBJ2-1; 11 bases are shared with TRBD2. CDR3 length equals 15 residues. Germline lookup yields CDR1 SNHLY and CDR2 FYNNEI. With 11 bases clipped from V and 6 bases from J, the junction kept 12 bases outside the gene matches. The CDR3 loop is CAGLKWTSGFNEQFF. CDR3 coding DNA: TGTGCCGGTTTGAAGTGGACTAGCGGGTTCAATGAGCAGTTCTTC.

This clonotype appeared a few times. For the CDR3, the DNA is TGTGCCAGCACCCTACAACAGGTCTCCTACAATGAGCAGTTCTTC. Translated, it gives CASTLQQVSYNEQFF. The chain has TRBV11-2 and TRBJ2-1; D is possibly TRBD1 (5 bases). V lost 7 bases to trimming and J lost 0 bases, with 13 bases between them. Germline V gene sequence: CDR1 SGHAT, CDR2 FQNNGV. The CDR3 extends over 15 amino acids.

The V gene is TRBV20-1, the J gene TRBJ1-3, with D possibly being TRBD1 (5 bases). The germline V gene has CDR1 DFQATT and CDR2 SNEGSKA (reference sequence). V was shortened by 5 bases and J by 2 bases, with 10 bases between the two germline ends. The CDR3 is 13 amino acids. Here the CDR3 DNA reads TGCAGTGCTGTAGACAGAACTGGAAACACCATATATTTT. This translates into CSAVDRTGNTIYF.

This clonotype appeared a few times. This chain connects TRBV27 to TRBJ2-7; D ambiguous. The CDR3 sequence is 14 residues long. Between the trimmed V and J ends, which lost 2 bases and 2 bases, there was a span of 10 bases. Germline CDR1 reads MNHEY; CDR2 reads SMNVEV (reference sequence). The chain's CDR3 is CASSLIDRTYEQYF. The CDR3 coding sequence is TGTGCCAGCAGTTTAATCGACCGAACCTACGAGCAGTACTTC.

This clonotype came up many times. V usage is TRBV5-1 and J usage is TRBJ1-6, with 7 nucleotides matching TRBD1. The germline CDR1 and CDR2 sequences are SGHRS and YFSETQ. Unmatched junction bases numbered 2, after V lost 0 bases and J lost 5 bases. The CDR3 is made up of 15 amino acids. CDR3 amino acids: CASSLDGQDNSPLHF. CDR3 nucleotides: TGCGCCAGCAGCTTGGATGGACAGGATAATTCACCCCTCCACTTT.

This clonotype has just a few counts. V and J are TRBV6-2 or TRBV6-3 and TRBJ2-3, with 10 nucleotides matching TRBD2. Trimming removed 6 bases from V and 0 bases from J; junction bases left unmatched: 18. The germline V gene encodes CDR1 MNHEY and CDR2 SVGEGT. The CDR3 has 20 amino acids. CDR3 DNA sequence: TGTGCCAGCAGCAGTTATATACTAGCGGGGTCCGGATCTAGCACAGATACGCAGTATTTT. The encoded protein is CASSSYILAGSGSSTDTQYF.

The chain recombines TRBV12-3 or TRBV12-4 with TRBJ1-1; D unclear. The CDR3 consists of 13 residues. Trimming shortened V by 7 bases and J by 1 base, and 10 bases separated the two germline ends. The CDR3 sequence is CASIGIRNTEAFF. CDR3 bases: TGTGCCAGCATCGGAATCCGGAACACTGAAGCTTTCTTT.

The chain is built from TRBV7-9 and TRBJ2-5, with a weak D call TRBD2 (6 bases). In germline, CDR1 is SEHNR, CDR2 FQNEAQ (reference sequence). The CDR3 covers 16 residues. Deletions cut 8 bases from V and 2 bases from J, with 21 bases between. CDR3 sequence (DNA): TGTGCCAGCCCCCTACGTCGGGAGCCGAAGCAAGAGACCCAGTACTTC. Protein product: CASPLRREPKQETQYF. The whole variable domain, remainder taken from reference TRBV7-9 and TRBJ2-5, is DTGVSQNPRHKITKRGQNVTFRCDPISEHNRLYWYRQTLGQGPEFLTYFQNEAQLEKSRLLSDRFSAERPKGSFSTLEIQRTEQGDSAMYLCASPLRREPKQETQYFGPGTRLLVL.

The genes are TRBV5-1 and TRBJ1-2; D is perhaps TRBD1 (5 bases). The length of the CDR3 is 12 residues. Trimming removed 4 bases from V and 13 bases from J, with 17 bases in between. The germline gives CDR1 SGHRS, CDR2 YFSETQ. The CDR3 DNA sequence: TGCGCCAGCAGCGCCACCCGGGACGGAGGCACCTTC. Protein: CASSATRDGGTF.

CDR3 in DNA: TGTGCCAGCAGCGTAGTTCTAGGGACCGGGGAGCTGTTTTTT. Translation gives CASSVVLGTGELFF. The V gene is TRBV9, the J gene TRBJ2-2, with D unclear. Germline V CDR1 and CDR2: SGDLS, YYNGEE. The ends were cut back, 0 bases at V and 5 bases at J, with 8 bases in the middle. The CDR3 extends over 14 amino acids.

On this clonotype itself: The junction departs from germline at one end; a sequencing error may be responsible. This rearrangement joins TRBV6-4 to TRBJ1-4, with D perhaps TRBD1 (5 bases). Germline CDR1 and CDR2: MRHNA and SNTAGT. CDR3 length: 13 amino acids. The CDR3 bases are TGTGCCACCCCCCCATACCCAGGGTCGAGAAGAGCCTTC. Translating gives CATPPYPGSRRAF.

This chain links TRBV10-3 with TRBJ2-2; TRBD1 matches 9 bases. The CDR3 runs 15 residues. Germline V gives CDR1 ENHRY, CDR2 SYGVKD. V trimming: 6 bases; J trimming: 4 bases; junction bases outside the gene matches: 6. The CDR3 is CAISGDRVGTGELFF. CDR3 bases: TGTGCCATCAGCGGGGACAGGGTGGGCACCGGGGAGCTGTTTTTT.

This chain joins TRBV4-1 and TRBJ2-7; 7 bases are shared with TRBD2. This CDR3 is 18 amino acids long. Germline V CDR1 and CDR2: MGHRA, YSYEKL. V lost 0 bases to trimming and J lost 0 bases; unmatched junction nucleotides: 11. CDR3 loop: CASSQDKTSRKSSYEQYF. The CDR3 bases are TGCGCCAGCAGCCAAGACAAGACTAGCCGAAAAAGCTCCTACGAGCAGTACTTC.

This clonotype was seen only a few times. V is TRBV7-9 and J is TRBJ1-5; tentative D call: TRBD1 (5 bases). V was trimmed by 1 base and J by 3 bases, leaving 10 bases between them. The CDR3 sequence is 15 residues long. Germline-derived CDR1 and CDR2 are SEHNR and FQNEAQ (reference sequence). CDR3 loop: CASSLDGRVNQPQHF. CDR3 in DNA: TGTGCCAGCAGCTTAGACGGCAGGGTCAATCAGCCCCAGCATTTT.

V usage is TRBV29-1 and J usage is TRBJ2-7, with a tentative D call TRBD1 (5 bases). The germline V gene encodes CDR1 SQVTM and CDR2 ANQGSEA. V gave up 7 bases and J gave up 1 base, with 8 bases separating them. This CDR3 contains 11 residues. The CDR3 coding sequence is TGCAGCGCAGGGATGTCCTACGAGCAGTACTTC. Translation gives CSAGMSYEQYF.